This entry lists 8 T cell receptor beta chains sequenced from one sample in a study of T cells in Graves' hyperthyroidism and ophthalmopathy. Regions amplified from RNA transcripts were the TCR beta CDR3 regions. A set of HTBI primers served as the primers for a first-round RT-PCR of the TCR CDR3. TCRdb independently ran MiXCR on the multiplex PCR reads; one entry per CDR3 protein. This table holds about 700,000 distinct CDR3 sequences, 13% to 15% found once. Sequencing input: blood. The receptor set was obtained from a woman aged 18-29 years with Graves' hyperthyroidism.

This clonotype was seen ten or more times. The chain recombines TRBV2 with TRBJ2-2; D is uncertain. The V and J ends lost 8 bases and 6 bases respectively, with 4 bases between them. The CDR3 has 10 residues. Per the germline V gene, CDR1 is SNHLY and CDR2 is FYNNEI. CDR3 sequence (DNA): TGTGCCAGCTGGGCCGGGGAGCTGTTTTTT. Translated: CASWAGELFF.

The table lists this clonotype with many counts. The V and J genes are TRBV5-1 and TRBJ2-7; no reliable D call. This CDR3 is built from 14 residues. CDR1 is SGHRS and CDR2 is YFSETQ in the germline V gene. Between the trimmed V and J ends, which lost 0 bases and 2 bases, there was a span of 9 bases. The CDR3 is CASSLDASTYEQYF. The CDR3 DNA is TGCGCCAGCAGCTTGGATGCTTCCACCTACGAGCAGTACTTC. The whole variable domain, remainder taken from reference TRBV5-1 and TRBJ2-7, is KAGVTQTPRYLIKTRGQQVTLSCSPISGHRSVSWYQQTPGQGLQFLFEYFSETQRNKGNFPGRFSGRQFSNSRSEMNVSTLELGDSALYLCASSLDASTYEQYFGPGTRLTVT.

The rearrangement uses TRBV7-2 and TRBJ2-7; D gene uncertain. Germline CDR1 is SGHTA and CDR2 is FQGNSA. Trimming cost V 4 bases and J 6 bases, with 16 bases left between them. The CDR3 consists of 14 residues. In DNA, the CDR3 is TGTGCCAGCAGCTCCCGAGGCCCGCCCCCCGAGCAGTACTTC. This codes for CASSSRGPPPEQYF.

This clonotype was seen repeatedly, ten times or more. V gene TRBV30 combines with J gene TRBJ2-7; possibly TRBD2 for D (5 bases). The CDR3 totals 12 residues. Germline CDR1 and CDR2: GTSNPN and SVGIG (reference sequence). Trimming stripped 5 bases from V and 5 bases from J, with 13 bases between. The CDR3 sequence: CAWDYKSHEQYF. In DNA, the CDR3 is TGTGCCTGGGACTACAAGAGCCACGAGCAGTACTTC. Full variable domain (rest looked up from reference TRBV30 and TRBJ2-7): SQTIHQWPATLVQPVGSPLSLECTVEGTSNPNLYWYRQAAGRGLQLLFYSVGIGQISSEVPQNLSASRPQDRQFILSSKKLLLSDSGFYLCAWDYKSHEQYFGPGTRLTVT.

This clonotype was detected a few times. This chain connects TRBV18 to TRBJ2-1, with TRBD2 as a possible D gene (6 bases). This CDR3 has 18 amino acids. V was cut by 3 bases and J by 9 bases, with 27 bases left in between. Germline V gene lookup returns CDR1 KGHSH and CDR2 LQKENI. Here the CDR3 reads CASSPQRDRGTPSLEQFF. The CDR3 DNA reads TGTGCCAGCTCACCCCAACGAGATCGGGGGACTCCGAGTCTTGAGCAGTTCTTC.

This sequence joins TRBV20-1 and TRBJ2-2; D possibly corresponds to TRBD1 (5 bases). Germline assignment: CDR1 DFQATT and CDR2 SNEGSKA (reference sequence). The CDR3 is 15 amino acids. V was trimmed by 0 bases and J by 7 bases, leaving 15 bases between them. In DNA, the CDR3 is TGCAGTGCTAGAGATAGGCGACAGTCCTTCGGGGAGCTGTTTTTT. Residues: CSARDRRQSFGELFF.

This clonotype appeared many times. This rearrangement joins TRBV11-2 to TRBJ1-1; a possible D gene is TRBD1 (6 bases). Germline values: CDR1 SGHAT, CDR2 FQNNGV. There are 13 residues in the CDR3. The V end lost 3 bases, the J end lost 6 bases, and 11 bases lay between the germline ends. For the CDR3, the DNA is TGTGCCAGCAGCTTTGAGGGGGGCTCTGAAGCTTTCTTT. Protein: CASSFEGGSEAFF.

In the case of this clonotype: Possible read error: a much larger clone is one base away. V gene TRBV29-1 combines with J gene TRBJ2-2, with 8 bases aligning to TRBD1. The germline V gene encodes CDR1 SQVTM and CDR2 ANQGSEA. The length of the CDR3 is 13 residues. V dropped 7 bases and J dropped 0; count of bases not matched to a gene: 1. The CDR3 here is CSADRANTGELFF. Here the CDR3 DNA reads TGCAGCGCGGACAGGGCGAACACCGGGGAGCTGTTTTTT.